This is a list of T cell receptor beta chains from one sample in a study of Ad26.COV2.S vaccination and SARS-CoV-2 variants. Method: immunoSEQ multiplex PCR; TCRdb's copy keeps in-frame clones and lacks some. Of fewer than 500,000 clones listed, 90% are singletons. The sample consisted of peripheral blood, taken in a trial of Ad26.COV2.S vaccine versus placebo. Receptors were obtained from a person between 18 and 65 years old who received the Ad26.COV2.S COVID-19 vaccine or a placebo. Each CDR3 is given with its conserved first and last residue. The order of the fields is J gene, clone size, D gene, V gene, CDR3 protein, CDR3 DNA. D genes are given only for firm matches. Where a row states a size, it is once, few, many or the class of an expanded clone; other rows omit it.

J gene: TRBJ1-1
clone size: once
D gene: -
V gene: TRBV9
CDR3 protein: CASSVVMGDTEAFF
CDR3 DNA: TGTGCCAGCAGCGTAGTGATGGGGGACACTGAAGCTTTCTTT

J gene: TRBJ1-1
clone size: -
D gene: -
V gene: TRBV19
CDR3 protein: CASSRGGGTEAFF
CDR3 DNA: TGTGCCAGTAGTAGGGGGGGAGGCACTGAAGCTTTCTTT

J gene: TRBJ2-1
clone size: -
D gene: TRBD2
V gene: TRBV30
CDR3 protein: CAWSVLAGAIDEQFF
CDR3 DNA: TGTGCCTGGAGTGTACTAGCGGGAGCTATCGATGAGCAGTTCTTC

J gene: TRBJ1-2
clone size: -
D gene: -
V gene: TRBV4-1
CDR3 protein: CASSPNLLGKTHYGYTF
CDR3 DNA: TGCGCCAGCAGCCCAAATCTCCTAGGGAAAACCCACTATGGCTACACCTTC

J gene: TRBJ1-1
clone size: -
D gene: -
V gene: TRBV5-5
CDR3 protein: CASSGVGTEAFF
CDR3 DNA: TGTGCCAGCAGCGGGGTGGGTACTGAAGCTTTCTTT

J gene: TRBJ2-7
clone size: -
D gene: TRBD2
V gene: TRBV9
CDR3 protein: CASSVDSRPRMTSGRSYEQYF
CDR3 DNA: TGTGCCAGCAGCGTAGACTCAAGACCCCGAATGACTAGCGGACGTTCCTACGAGCAGTACTTC

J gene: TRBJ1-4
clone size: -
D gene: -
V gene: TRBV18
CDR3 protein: CASSPPQGNEKLFF
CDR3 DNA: TGTGCCAGCTCACCACCACAGGGCAATGAAAAACTGTTTTTT

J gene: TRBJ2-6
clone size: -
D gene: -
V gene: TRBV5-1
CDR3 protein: CASSLGPGSGANVLTF
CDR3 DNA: TGCGCCAGCAGCTTAGGACCCGGCTCTGGGGCCAACGTCCTGACTTTC

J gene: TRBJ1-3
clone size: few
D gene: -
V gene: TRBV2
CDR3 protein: CASSELGSSGNTIYF
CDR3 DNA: TGTGCCAGCAGTGAACTTGGGAGCTCTGGAAACACCATATATTTT

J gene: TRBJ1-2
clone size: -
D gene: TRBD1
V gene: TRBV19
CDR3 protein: CASSLQGQQYGYTF
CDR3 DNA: TGTGCCAGTTCATTACAGGGGCAACAATATGGCTACACCTTC

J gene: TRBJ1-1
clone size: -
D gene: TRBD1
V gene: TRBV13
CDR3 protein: CASSVRDRATEAFF
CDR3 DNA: TGTGCCAGCAGCGTCCGGGACAGGGCCACTGAAGCTTTCTTT

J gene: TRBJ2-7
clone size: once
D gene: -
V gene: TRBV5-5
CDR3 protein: CASSLSGVEGIDEQYF
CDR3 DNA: TGTGCCAGCAGCTTGTCAGGTGTCGAGGGGATTGACGAGCAGTACTTC

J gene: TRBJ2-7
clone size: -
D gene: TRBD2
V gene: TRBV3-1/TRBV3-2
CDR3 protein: CASSQGTSGSYEQYF
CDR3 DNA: TGTGCCAGCAGCCAAGGTACTAGCGGGAGCTACGAGCAGTACTTC

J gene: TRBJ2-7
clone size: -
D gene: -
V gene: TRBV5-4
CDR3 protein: CASSWDRGYEQYF
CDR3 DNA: TGTGCCAGCAGCTGGGATCGGGGCTACGAGCAGTACTTC

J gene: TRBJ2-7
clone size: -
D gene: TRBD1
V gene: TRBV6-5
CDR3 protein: CASSPGTGVSYEQYF
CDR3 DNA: TGTGCCAGCAGTCCCGGGACAGGGGTCTCCTACGAGCAGTACTTC

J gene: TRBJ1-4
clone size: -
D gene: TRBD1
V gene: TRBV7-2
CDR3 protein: CASSLRNPGTGGEKLFF
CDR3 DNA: TGTGCCAGCAGCTTAAGAAACCCCGGGACAGGGGGAGAAAAACTGTTTTTT

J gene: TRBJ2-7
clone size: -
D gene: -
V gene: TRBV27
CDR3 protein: CASSLKVGYEQYF
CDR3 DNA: TGTGCCAGCAGTTTAAAAGTAGGGTACGAGCAGTACTTC

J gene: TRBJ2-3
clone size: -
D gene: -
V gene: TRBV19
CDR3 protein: CASSPGPPPDTQYF
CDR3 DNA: TGTGCCAGTAGCCCGGGCCCACCCCCAGATACGCAGTATTTT

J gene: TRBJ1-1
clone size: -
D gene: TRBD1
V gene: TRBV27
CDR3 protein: CASSSGGTGNTEAFF
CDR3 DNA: TGTGCCAGCAGTTCGGGGGGGACAGGGAACACTGAAGCTTTCTTT

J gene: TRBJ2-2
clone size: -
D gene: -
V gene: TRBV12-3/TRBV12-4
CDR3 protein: CASSFRPGGELFF
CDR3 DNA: TGTGCCAGCAGTTTCCGTCCCGGCGGGGAGCTGTTTTTT

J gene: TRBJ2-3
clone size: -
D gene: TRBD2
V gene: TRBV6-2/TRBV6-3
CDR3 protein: CASSYSASGSYTQYF
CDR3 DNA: TGTGCCAGCAGTTACTCTGCTAGCGGGAGTTATACGCAGTATTTT

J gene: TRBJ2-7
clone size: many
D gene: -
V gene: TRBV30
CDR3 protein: CAWNPTDSYEQYF
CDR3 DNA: TGTGCCTGGAATCCGACAGACTCCTACGAGCAGTACTTC

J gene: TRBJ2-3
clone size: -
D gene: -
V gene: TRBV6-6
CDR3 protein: CASSYSKGMQADTQYF
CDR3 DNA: TGTGCCAGCAGTTACTCGAAAGGCATGCAGGCAGATACGCAGTATTTT

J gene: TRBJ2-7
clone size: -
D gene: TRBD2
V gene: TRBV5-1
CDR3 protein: CASSLGSGGSSYEQYF
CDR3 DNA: TGCGCCAGCAGCTTGGGTAGCGGGGGGAGCTCCTACGAGCAGTACTTC

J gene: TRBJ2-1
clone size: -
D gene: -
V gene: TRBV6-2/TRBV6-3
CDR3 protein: CASSYGAHNEQFF
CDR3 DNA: TGTGCCAGCAGTTACGGGGCGCACAATGAGCAGTTCTTC

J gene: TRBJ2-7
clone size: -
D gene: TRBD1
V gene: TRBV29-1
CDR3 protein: CSVYRDRGLSYEQYF
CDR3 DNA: TGCAGCGTTTACCGGGACAGGGGGCTTTCCTACGAGCAGTACTTC

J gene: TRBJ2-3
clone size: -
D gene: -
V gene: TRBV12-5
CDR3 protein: CASGLVRFRLPPRVRDTQYF
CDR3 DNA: TGTGCTAGTGGTTTGGTACGGTTCCGATTACCCCCCAGGGTTCGGGATACGCAGTATTTT

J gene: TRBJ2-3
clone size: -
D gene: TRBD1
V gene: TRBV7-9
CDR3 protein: CASSFGQGTDTQYF
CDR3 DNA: TGTGCCAGCAGCTTCGGACAGGGCACAGATACGCAGTATTTT

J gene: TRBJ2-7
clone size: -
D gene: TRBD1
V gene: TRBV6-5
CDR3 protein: CASRGDSYEQYF
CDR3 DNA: TGTGCCAGCAGGGGGGACAGTTACGAGCAGTACTTC

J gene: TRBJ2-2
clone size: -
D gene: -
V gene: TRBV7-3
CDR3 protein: CASSRGGGNPGELFF
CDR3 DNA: TGTGCCAGCAGCCGAGGTGGCGGGAACCCCGGGGAGCTGTTTTTT

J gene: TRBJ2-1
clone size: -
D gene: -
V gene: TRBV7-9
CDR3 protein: CASSHTNSVAFNYNEQFF
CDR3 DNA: TGTGCCAGCAGCCACACTAACAGTGTCGCCTTTAACTACAATGAGCAGTTCTTC

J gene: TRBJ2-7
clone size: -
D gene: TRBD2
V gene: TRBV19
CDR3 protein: CASSMQPSGRGYEQYF
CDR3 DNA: TGTGCCAGTAGTATGCAGCCTAGCGGGAGGGGATACGAGCAGTACTTC

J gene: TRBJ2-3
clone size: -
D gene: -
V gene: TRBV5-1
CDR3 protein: CASSLASGSTDTQYF
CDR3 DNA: TGCGCCAGCAGCTTGGCCTCGGGGAGCACAGATACGCAGTATTTT

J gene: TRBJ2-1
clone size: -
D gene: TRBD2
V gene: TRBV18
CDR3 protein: CASSLAGGDEQFF
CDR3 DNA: TGTGCCAGCTCACTGGCGGGAGGCGATGAGCAGTTCTTC

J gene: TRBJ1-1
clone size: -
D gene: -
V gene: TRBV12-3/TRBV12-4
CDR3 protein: CASSFVRGHAFF
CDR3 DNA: TGTGCCAGCAGTTTTGTACGGGGGCACGCTTTCTTT

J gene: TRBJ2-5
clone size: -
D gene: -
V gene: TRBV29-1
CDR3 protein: CSVSRDYETQYF
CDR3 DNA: TGCAGCGTTTCCAGGGATTATGAGACCCAGTACTTC

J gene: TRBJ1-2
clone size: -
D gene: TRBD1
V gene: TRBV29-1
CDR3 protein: CSVHSGGYGYTF
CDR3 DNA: TGCAGCGTTCATTCAGGGGGCTATGGCTACACCTTC

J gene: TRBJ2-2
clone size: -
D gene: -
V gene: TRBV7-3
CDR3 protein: CASSLSLGYFGELFF
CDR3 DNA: TGTGCCAGCAGCTTGAGCCTCGGGTACTTCGGGGAGCTGTTTTTT

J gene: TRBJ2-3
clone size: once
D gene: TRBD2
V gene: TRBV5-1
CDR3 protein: CASSLVPAGAPDTQYF
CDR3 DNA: TGCGCCAGCAGCTTGGTCCCAGCGGGAGCCCCAGATACGCAGTATTTT

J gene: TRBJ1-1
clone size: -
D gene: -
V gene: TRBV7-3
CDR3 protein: CASSRFRGRVEMNTEAFF
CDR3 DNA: TGTGCCAGCAGCCGGTTCCGAGGCAGGGTCGAAATGAACACTGAAGCTTTCTTT

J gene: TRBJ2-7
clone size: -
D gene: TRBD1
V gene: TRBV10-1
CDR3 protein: CASSESRDSPRTYEQYF
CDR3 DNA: TGCGCCAGCAGTGAGTCTCGGGACAGCCCTAGAACATACGAGCAGTACTTC

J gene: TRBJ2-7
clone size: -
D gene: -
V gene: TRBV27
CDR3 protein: CASSLRSGFPYEQYF
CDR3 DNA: TGTGCCAGCAGTTTAAGATCAGGCTTTCCCTACGAGCAGTACTTC

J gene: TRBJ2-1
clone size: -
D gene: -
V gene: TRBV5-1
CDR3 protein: CASSRVGVTYNEQFF
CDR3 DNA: TGCGCCAGCAGCAGAGTTGGGGTTACCTACAATGAGCAGTTCTTC

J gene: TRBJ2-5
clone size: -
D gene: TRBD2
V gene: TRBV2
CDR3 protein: CASSERTSDQETQYF
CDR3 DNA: TGTGCCAGCAGTGAGAGGACTAGCGACCAAGAGACCCAGTACTTC

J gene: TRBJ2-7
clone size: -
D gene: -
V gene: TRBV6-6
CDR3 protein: CASSSPPLYEQYF
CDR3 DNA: TGTGCCAGCAGTTCCCCTCCTCTCTACGAGCAGTACTTC

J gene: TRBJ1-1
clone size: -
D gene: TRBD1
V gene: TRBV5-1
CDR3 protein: CASRATGGGTEAFF
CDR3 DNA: TGCGCCAGCAGAGCTACAGGGGGCGGCACTGAAGCTTTCTTT

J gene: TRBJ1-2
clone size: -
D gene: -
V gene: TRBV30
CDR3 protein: CAWNRGGQDGYTF
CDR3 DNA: TGTGCCTGGAATCGGGGGGGACAAGATGGCTACACCTTC

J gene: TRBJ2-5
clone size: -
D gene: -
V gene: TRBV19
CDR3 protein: CASSTGPYQETQYF
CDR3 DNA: TGTGCCAGTAGTACTGGACCGTACCAAGAGACCCAGTACTTC